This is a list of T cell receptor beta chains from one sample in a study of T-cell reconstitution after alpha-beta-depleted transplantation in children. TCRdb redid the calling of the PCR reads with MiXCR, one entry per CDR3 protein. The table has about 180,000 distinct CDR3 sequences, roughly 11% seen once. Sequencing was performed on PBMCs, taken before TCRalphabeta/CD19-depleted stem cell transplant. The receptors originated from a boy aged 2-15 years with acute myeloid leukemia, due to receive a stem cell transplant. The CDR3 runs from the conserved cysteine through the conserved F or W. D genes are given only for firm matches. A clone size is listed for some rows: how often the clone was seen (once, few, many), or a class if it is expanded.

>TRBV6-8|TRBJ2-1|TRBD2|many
TGTGCCAGCAGTCCCCGCAGACGGGGGGGCTGGGACAATGAGCAGTTCTTC
CASSPRRRGGWDNEQFF
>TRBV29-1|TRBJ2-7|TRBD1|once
TGCAGCGTTGTAAAGGGACAGGGGGCCGACGAGCAGTACTTC
CSVVKGQGADEQYF
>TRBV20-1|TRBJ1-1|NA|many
TGCAGTGTATATTTTACATTGAACACTGAAGCTTTCTTT
CSVYFTLNTEAFF
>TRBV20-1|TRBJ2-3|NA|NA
TGCAGTGCTAGTAACCTGGGGGTTACAGATACGCAGTATTTT
CSASNLGVTDTQYF
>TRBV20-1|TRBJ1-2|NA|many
TGCAGCAACCTCGAGTACTATGGCTACACCTTC
CSNLEYYGYTF
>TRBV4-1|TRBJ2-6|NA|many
TGCGCCAGCAGTACCCCCTCTGGGGCCAACGTCCTGACTTTC
CASSTPSGANVLTF
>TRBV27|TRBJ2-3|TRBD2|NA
TGTGCCAGCAGTTCAATCCCTTGGGGCGGGAGGGCCGTGGATACGCAGTATTTT
CASSSIPWGGRAVDTQYF
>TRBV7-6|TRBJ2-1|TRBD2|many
TGTGCCAGCAGCTATCTACCAACCGGGACTAGCGGAGAATCTAGAAACAATGAGCAGTTCTTC
CASSYLPTGTSGESRNNEQFF
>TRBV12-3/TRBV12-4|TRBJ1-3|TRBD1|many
TGTGCCAGCAGTCCACAGGGGGCTGGAAACACCATATATTTT
CASSPQGAGNTIYF
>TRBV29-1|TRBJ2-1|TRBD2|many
TGCAGCGTTTGGCGGGGGGACAATGAGCAGTTCTTC
CSVWRGDNEQFF
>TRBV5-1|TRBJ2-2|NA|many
TGCGCCAGCAGCTTCGACGGAGACAACAATGCCGGGGAGCTGTTTTTT
CASSFDGDNNAGELFF
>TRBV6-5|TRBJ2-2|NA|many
TGTGCCAGCACCCCCGCCAAGTACACCGGGGAGCTGTTTTTT
CASTPAKYTGELFF
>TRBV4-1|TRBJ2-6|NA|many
TGCGCCAGCAGCCAAGGGACACTCTCTGGGGCCAACGTCCTGACTTTC
CASSQGTLSGANVLTF
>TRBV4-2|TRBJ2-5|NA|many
TGTGCCAGCAGCCCAGTCGCCCAAGAGACCCAGTACTTC
CASSPVAQETQYF
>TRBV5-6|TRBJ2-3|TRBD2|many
TGTGCCAGCAGCTTGCGGGGGGGCGGAGATACGCAGTATTTT
CASSLRGGGDTQYF
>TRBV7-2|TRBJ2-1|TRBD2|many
TGTGCCAGCAGCTTAAGCGGGAGCTATGAGCAGTTCTTC
CASSLSGSYEQFF
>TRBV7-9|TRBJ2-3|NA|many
TGTGCCAGCAGGGCCACAGATACGCAGTATTTT
CASRATDTQYF
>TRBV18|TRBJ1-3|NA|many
TGTGCCAGCTCACCAATACAGGGCGACGCCTCTGGAAACACCATATATTTT
CASSPIQGDASGNTIYF
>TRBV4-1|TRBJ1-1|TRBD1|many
TGCGCCAGCAGCCAGGAGCAGGGGGCGAGGAACACTGAAGCTTTCTTT
CASSQEQGARNTEAFF
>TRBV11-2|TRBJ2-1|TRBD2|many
TGTGCCAGCAGGGTAGCGGGAGGTTACAATGAGCAGTTCTTC
CASRVAGGYNEQFF
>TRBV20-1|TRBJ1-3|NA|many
TGCAGTGCTAGCTCGGGGTCCTCTGGAAACACCATATATTTT
CSASSGSSGNTIYF
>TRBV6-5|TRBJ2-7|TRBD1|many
TGTGCCAGCAGTTACTTGGGACAGCCTCAGTACTTC
CASSYLGQPQYF
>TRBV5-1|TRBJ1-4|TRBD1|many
TGCGCCAGCAGCTTGGAGGCAGGGGGCACTAATGAAAAACTGTTTTTT
CASSLEAGGTNEKLFF
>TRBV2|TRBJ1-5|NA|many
TGTGCCAGCAGTGAAGTCGGCGGGGGGGGCAATCAGCCCCAGCATTTT
CASSEVGGGGNQPQHF